The next 27 T cell receptor beta chains were all read from a single sample in a study of T cells in Graves' hyperthyroidism and ophthalmopathy (dated by TCRdb to about 2019). Receptors were amplified or captured by multiplex PCR. This sample was sequenced with an Illumina HiSeq 2000. TCR beta CDR3 regions were amplified from RNA transcripts. The first round of RT-PCR for the TCR CDR3 was performed with the HTBI primer set and the Qiagen OneStep RT-PCR kit. The raw public reads went through TCRdb reprocessing: fastp at Q25, MiXCR clone calling, in-frame beta chains kept. Every CDR3 protein is listed once, alongside the most common genes and DNA of its rows. Recorded for this sample are a few hundred thousand distinct CDR3 sequences; more than 13% of them occurred a single time. The ten largest clonotypes hold about 33% of the sample. The sample comprised blood. These receptors came from a woman in her twenties or thirties with Graves' hyperthyroidism.

This chain joins TRBV19 and TRBJ2-2; possible D gene TRBD2, 6 bases. Germline CDR1 is LNHDA and CDR2 is SQIVND (reference sequence). V lost 7 bases, J lost 4 bases, and 16 bases lay in between. The CDR3 spans 15 residues. The DNA for the CDR3 is TGTGCCAGTAACCGGGGGATGGGCCTCACCGGGGAGCTGTTTTTT. This sequence encodes CASNRGMGLTGELFF.

In its sample, this clonotype was seen many times. This chain uses TRBV27 with TRBJ2-5; either TRBD1 or TRBD2 may supply D (5 bases each). Germline values: CDR1 MNHEY, CDR2 SMNVEV (reference sequence). The CDR3 extends over 13 amino acids. Trimming shortened V by 1 base and J by 4 bases, and 7 bases separated the two germline ends. The CDR3 loop reads CASSLLRGETQYF. DNA for the CDR3: TGTGCCAGCAGTTTATTGAGGGGAGAGACCCAGTACTTC.

This clonotype appeared many times. The J gene is TRBJ2-7, the V gene TRBV29-1, with 11 bases identical to TRBD2. Germline CDR1 reads SQVTM; CDR2 reads ANQGSEA. CDR3 length equals 13 residues. V shed 5 bases and J 2 bases; nucleotides not matched to a gene: 2. The CDR3 nucleotides read TGCAGCGTTCGACTAGCGGGGCCCTACGAGCAGTACTTC. It yields the protein CSVRLAGPYEQYF.

The sample holds many counts of this clonotype. The genes are TRBV27 and TRBJ2-1; 8 bases line up with TRBD2. In germline, CDR1 is MNHEY, CDR2 SMNVEV (reference sequence). Losses at the gene ends were 1 base for V and 9 bases for J; bases not matched to a gene: 8. The CDR3 is made up of 15 amino acids. The CDR3 region is CASSLLIAGTSEQFF. The CDR3 DNA is TGTGCCAGCAGTTTATTAATAGCGGGAACATCTGAGCAGTTCTTC.

In its sample, this clonotype was seen many times. The J gene is TRBJ1-5, the V gene TRBV24-1, with 7 bases identical to TRBD1. Germline-derived CDR1 and CDR2 are KGHDR and SFDVKD. The CDR3 spans 18 residues. V gave up 8 bases and J gave up 4 bases; unmatched junction bases: 19. This CDR3 is CATTSKKPQGRKNQPQHF. CDR3 nucleotide sequence: TGTGCCACCACTTCAAAGAAACCACAGGGGAGGAAGAATCAGCCCCAGCATTTT.

This clonotype was detected ten times or more. At one of its ends the junction is not consistent with the germline gene, which may arise from a read error. V usage is TRBV5-1 and J usage is TRBJ2-5; D gene unclear. The CDR3 covers 13 residues. CDR1 is SGHRS and CDR2 is YFSETQ in the germline V gene. The CDR3 here is CASSLRPQETQYF. The CDR3 coding sequence is TGTGCCAGCAGTCTACGCCCCCAAGAGACCCAGTACTTC.

This clonotype was counted at least ten times. The chain uses TRBV2 and TRBJ1-4; D gene unclear. The V gene lost 6 bases and the J gene lost 5 bases, with 13 bases spanning the gap. This CDR3 region has 14 residues. Per the germline V gene, CDR1 is SNHLY and CDR2 is FYNNEI. CDR3 region: CASRGDTKNEKLFF. Here the CDR3 DNA reads TGTGCCAGCAGGGGCGACACTAAAAATGAAAAACTGTTTTTT.

Note on this clonotype: A much more abundant neighbour one base away suggests this may be a read error. The chain is built from TRBV2 and TRBJ1-1; no clear D. This CDR3 region has 14 residues. Germline V gene data show CDR1 as SNHLY and CDR2 as FYNNEI. This CDR3 reads CAGSEAGLNTEAFF. The CDR3 region has the DNA TGTGCCGGCAGTGAGGCAGGCTTGAACACTGAAGCTTTCTTT.

This clonotype was found a few times. A much larger clone lies one base from this, so it may be a read error. This chain connects TRBV18 to TRBJ2-1; maybe TRBD2 (6 bases). The DNA end lines up better with TRBJ2-7; the J call may be wrong. The CDR3 extends over 15 amino acids. The germline V gene has CDR1 KGHSH and CDR2 LQKENI. The DNA of the CDR3 is TGTGCCAGCTCACCCGAGGGCGGGAAAGGCAATGAGCAGTACTTC. Translating it yields CASSPEGGKGNEQYF.

The rearrangement uses TRBV6-9 and TRBJ1-1; D might be TRBD1 (5 bases). Germline V gene lookup returns CDR1 MNHGY and CDR2 SVAAGI. Trimming took 3 bases from V and 6 from J, leaving 11 bases between them. This CDR3 has 13 residues. The CDR3 sequence is CASSYGGSAEAFF. Here the CDR3 DNA reads TGTGCCAGCAGTTACGGGGGTTCGGCTGAAGCTTTCTTT.

This clonotype has ten or more counts. V usage is TRBV10-3 and J usage is TRBJ2-7, with a possible D match to TRBD2 (5 bases). V dropped 0 bases and J dropped 2 bases, with 11 bases sitting between them. The germline V gene encodes CDR1 ENHRY and CDR2 SYGVKD. The CDR3 spans 15 residues. CDR3 sequence (DNA): TGTGCCATCAGTGAGTCAACGGGAAATACCTACGAGCAGTACTTC. This translates into CAISESTGNTYEQYF.

This clonotype was observed a few times. The chain joins TRBV25-1 to TRBJ2-7; possibly TRBD1 for D (5 bases). Germline assignment: CDR1 MGHDK and CDR2 SYGVNS. Trimming stripped 3 bases from V and 3 bases from J, with 12 bases between. The length of the CDR3 is 14 residues. CDR3 DNA sequence: TGTGCCAGCAGTGACAATTCAGGGTTCTACGAGCAGTACTTC. Amino acids: CASSDNSGFYEQYF.

This clonotype was observed many times. The V call is TRBV5-1, the J call TRBJ1-1; D gene ambiguous. V was clipped by 5 bases and J by 0 bases, with 17 bases between them. The CDR3 spans 16 residues. CDR1 and CDR2 from the germline V gene are SGHRS and YFSETQ. CDR3 in amino acids: CASRLGGEQMNTEAFF. DNA of the CDR3: TGCGCCAGCAGACTCGGTGGGGAGCAGATGAACACTGAAGCTTTCTTT. Full variable domain (remainder filled in from reference TRBV5-1 and TRBJ1-1): KAGVTQTPRYLIKTRGQQVTLSCSPISGHRSVSWYQQTPGQGLQFLFEYFSETQRNKGNFPGRFSGRQFSNSRSEMNVSTLELGDSALYLCASRLGGEQMNTEAFFGQGTRLTVV.

This clonotype was seen many times. The genes are TRBV3-1 and TRBJ2-4, with no clear D. Germline CDR1 is LGHDT and CDR2 is YNNKEL (reference sequence). The CDR3 consists of 15 residues. V lost 1 base and J 2 bases, leaving 9 bases between the germline ends. In nucleotides, the CDR3 is TGTGCCAGCAGCCAAGGTGCAGGTACCAAAAACATTCAGTACTTC. This sequence encodes CASSQGAGTKNIQYF.

This clonotype was observed at least ten times. The rearrangement uses TRBV10-1 and TRBJ2-7; D is possibly TRBD2 (5 bases). CDR1 and CDR2 (germline): WNHNN, SYGVQD (reference sequence). CDR3 size: 14 residues. V was pared by 4 bases and J by 5 bases, with 15 bases between. The CDR3 bases are TGCGCCAGCAGTGGTGCGGATCCTAGCAACGAGCAGTACTTC. It yields the protein CASSGADPSNEQYF.

The chain joins TRBV7-2 to TRBJ2-3; D not resolved. Germline V CDR1 and CDR2: SGHTA, FQGNSA. This CDR3 has 13 amino acids. Deletions cut 2 bases from V and 3 bases from J, with 6 bases between. The CDR3 loop is CASSLKWTDTQYF. The CDR3 DNA is TGTGCCAGCAGCTTAAAGTGGACAGATACGCAGTATTTT.

Ten or more counts support this clonotype. The chain joins TRBV12-3 or TRBV12-4 to TRBJ1-2; D gene uncertain. This CDR3 contains 11 residues. The V end was cut by 8 bases, the J end by 2 bases, with 6 bases between. CDR3: CASRLNYGYTF. In DNA form, the CDR3 reads TGTGCCAGCCGACTGAACTATGGCTACACCTTC.

Ten or more counts support this clonotype. CDR3 sequence: CSARAADRSSYEQYF. DNA of the CDR3: TGCAGTGCTAGAGCCGCTGACCGTTCCTCCTACGAGCAGTACTTC. The genes are TRBV20-1 and TRBJ2-7; the D is unclear. Germline V gene sequence: CDR1 DFQATT, CDR2 SNEGSKA (reference sequence). V lost 1 base, J lost 0 bases, and 13 bases lay in between. The CDR3 extends over 15 amino acids.

There are a few counts of this clonotype. The V call is TRBV3-1, the J call TRBJ2-5; D is ambiguous. Per germline, CDR1 LGHDT and CDR2 YNNKEL (reference sequence). V was pared by 5 bases and J by 0 bases, with 13 bases between. The CDR3 is 15 amino acids. The CDR3 sequence is CASSVRGVYQETQYF. The CDR3, as DNA: TGTGCCAGCAGCGTACGTGGGGTCTACCAAGAGACCCAGTACTTC.

The chain has TRBV20-1 and TRBJ2-2; 13 positions match TRBD2. CDR3 length: 17 amino acids. CDR1 and CDR2 from the germline V gene are DFQATT and SNEGSKA (reference sequence). V shed 3 bases, J shed 3 bases, and the junction held 7 bases outside the gene matches. The CDR3 region has the DNA TGCAGTGCTAGGGGGACTAGCGGGAAGACCTACACCGGGGAGCTGTTTTTT. As protein: CSARGTSGKTYTGELFF.

This clonotype showed up many times. The chain joins TRBV28 to TRBJ1-2; D is undetermined. V was shortened by 4 bases and J by 0 bases, with 12 bases between the two germline ends. Per the germline V gene, CDR1 is MDHEN and CDR2 is SYDVKM. This CDR3 region has 15 residues. The CDR3 DNA is TGTGCCAGCAGTTCCCTCCTTGGTCCTAACTATGGCTACACCTTC. Translated: CASSSLLGPNYGYTF.

The gene calls are TRBV2 and TRBJ2-4; possible D gene TRBD1, 6 bases. V was cut by 6 bases and J by 0 bases, with 15 bases left in between. The germline V gene has CDR1 SNHLY and CDR2 FYNNEI. The CDR3 runs to 16 residues. The CDR3 reads CASRDPGDPAKNIQYF. CDR3 bases: TGTGCCAGCAGAGACCCAGGGGACCCAGCCAAAAACATTCAGTACTTC.

The V call is TRBV5-6, the J call TRBJ1-1, with 9 bases identical to TRBD1. The CDR3 has 16 residues. V was pared by 4 bases and J by 7 bases, with 14 bases of the junction left unmatched. Germline V lookup: CDR1 SGHDT, CDR2 YYEEEE. The CDR3 sequence: CASSRRDRDRAGEAFF. The CDR3, as DNA: TGTGCCAGCAGCCGCCGTGACCGGGACAGGGCCGGTGAAGCTTTCTTT.

In this sample, this clonotype turned up a few times. This chain joins TRBV29-1 and TRBJ1-1; D not resolved. Trimming took 6 bases from V and 0 from J, leaving 11 bases between them. The length of the CDR3 is 13 residues. The V gene's germline CDR1 is SQVTM and CDR2 ANQGSEA. Here the CDR3 reads CSVSGRLNTEAFF. As DNA, the CDR3 is TGCAGCGTGAGTGGTAGATTGAACACTGAAGCTTTCTTT.

This clonotype was detected ten times or more. This rearrangement joins TRBV28 to TRBJ1-1; the D gene is possibly TRBD1 (5 bases). CDR1 and CDR2 (germline): MDHEN, SYDVKM. The V gene lost 4 bases and the J gene lost 7 bases, with 19 bases spanning the gap. The CDR3 totals 15 residues. CDR3 loop: CASSSNTAGTLEAFF. CDR3 coding DNA: TGTGCCAGCAGTTCCAACACCGCAGGGACTCTTGAAGCTTTCTTT.

This clonotype was picked up a small number of times. The chain links TRBV25-1 to TRBJ1-1; D ambiguous. V was trimmed by 1 base and J by 5 bases, leaving 14 bases between them. The CDR3 extends over 15 amino acids. Germline CDR1 is MGHDK and CDR2 is SYGVNS. The CDR3 sequence is CASSEFGVPGTEAFF. CDR3 nucleotide sequence: TGTGCCAGCAGTGAATTTGGGGTTCCGGGAACTGAAGCTTTCTTT.

The chain uses TRBV7-2 and TRBJ2-1, with no clear D. V lost 5 bases, J lost 8 bases, and 13 bases lay in between. CDR3 size: 13 residues. Germline lookup yields CDR1 SGHTA and CDR2 FQGNSA. The CDR3 here is CASSENYRDEQFF. The CDR3 nucleotides are TGTGCCAGCAGCGAGAATTATCGGGATGAGCAGTTCTTC.